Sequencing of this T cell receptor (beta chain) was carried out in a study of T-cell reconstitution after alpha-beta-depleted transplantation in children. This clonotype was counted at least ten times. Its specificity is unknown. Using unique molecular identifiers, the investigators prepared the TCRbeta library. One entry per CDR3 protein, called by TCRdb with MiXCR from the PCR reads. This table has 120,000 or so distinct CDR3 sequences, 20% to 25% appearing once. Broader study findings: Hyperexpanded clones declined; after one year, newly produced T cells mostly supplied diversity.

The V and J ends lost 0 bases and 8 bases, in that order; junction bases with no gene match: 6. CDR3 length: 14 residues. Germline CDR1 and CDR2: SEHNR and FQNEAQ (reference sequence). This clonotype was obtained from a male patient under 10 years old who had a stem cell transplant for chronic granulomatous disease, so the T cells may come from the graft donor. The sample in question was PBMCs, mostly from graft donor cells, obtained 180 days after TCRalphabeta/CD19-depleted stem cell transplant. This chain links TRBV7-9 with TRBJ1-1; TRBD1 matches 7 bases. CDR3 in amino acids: CASSLALWGQEAFF. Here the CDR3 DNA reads TGTGCCAGCAGCTTAGCGCTATGGGGACAGGAAGCTTTCTTT.